Below are 6 T cell receptor beta chains sequenced from a single sample in a study of blood T cell repertoires in COVID-19. TCRdb keeps only in-frame clones here, not all; method: immunoSEQ multiplex PCR. The repertoire includes about 160,000 clones, roughly four fifths of them detected once, and 9.5% to 12% sits in the top ten. The sample consisted of peripheral blood. The receptors stem from a man aged 55 to 70 with active or convalescent COVID-19.

This rearrangement joins TRBV25-1 to TRBJ2-5, with TRBD2 matching 9 bases. Germline assignment: CDR1 MGHDK and CDR2 SYGVNS. The CDR3 length is 16 residues. Trimming took 1 base from V and 0 from J; bases not matched to a gene: 3. CDR3: CASSELTSGHQETQYF. The CDR3 coding sequence is TGTGCCAGCAGTGAATTGACTAGCGGACACCAAGAGACCCAGTACTTC.

The chain has TRBV18 and TRBJ1-1; 12 nucleotides line up with TRBD1. Germline-derived CDR1 and CDR2 are KGHSH and LQKENI. V shed 0 bases and J 5 bases; nucleotides not matched to a gene: 7. The CDR3 totals 17 residues. The CDR3, as DNA: TGTGCCAGCTCACCACCGGCGGGACAGGGGGCGCGTACTGAAGCTTTCTTT. This gives the protein CASSPPAGQGARTEAFF.

V is TRBV19 and J is TRBJ1-2, with 9 bases matching TRBD1. Germline V gene sequence: CDR1 LNHDA, CDR2 SQIVND (reference sequence). The CDR3 loop spans 15 amino acids. V was clipped by 3 bases and J by 4 bases; unmatched bases: 6. CDR3 DNA sequence: TGTGCCAGTAGTATTGGGACAGGGTCTGGCTATGGCTACACCTTC. This gives the protein CASSIGTGSGYGYTF.

The chain employs TRBV20-1 and TRBJ2-3; tentative D call: TRBD1 (6 bases). The germline V gene has CDR1 DFQATT and CDR2 SNEGSKA (reference sequence). The CDR3 runs to 14 residues. Trimming stripped 3 bases from V and 0 bases from J, with 10 bases between. CDR3 sequence: CSASGQGSTDTQYF. Here the CDR3 DNA reads TGCAGTGCTAGTGGCCAGGGGAGCACAGATACGCAGTATTTT.

This clone appeared a few times. The CDR3 DNA reads as TGCGCCAGCAGCTTGGCGGCTAGCGGGGAGATTTACACAGATACGCAGTATTTT. Translation: CASSLAASGEIYTDTQYF. This chain uses TRBV5-1 with TRBJ2-3; 9 bases match TRBD2. The CDR3 has 18 residues. V lost 0 bases, J lost 2 bases, and 10 bases stayed unmatched. Germline-derived CDR1 and CDR2 are SGHRS and YFSETQ.

This clone was detected a few times. The chain is built from TRBV2 and TRBJ2-5; 7 bases align to TRBD2. V lost 5 bases and J lost 5; bases outside the gene matches: 14. The CDR3 has 16 residues. Per the germline V gene, CDR1 is SNHLY and CDR2 is FYNNEI. Here the CDR3 DNA reads TGTGCCAGCAGTCCTGAACAAGCGGGGAGTGGGGAGACCCAGTACTTC. Its protein is CASSPEQAGSGETQYF.